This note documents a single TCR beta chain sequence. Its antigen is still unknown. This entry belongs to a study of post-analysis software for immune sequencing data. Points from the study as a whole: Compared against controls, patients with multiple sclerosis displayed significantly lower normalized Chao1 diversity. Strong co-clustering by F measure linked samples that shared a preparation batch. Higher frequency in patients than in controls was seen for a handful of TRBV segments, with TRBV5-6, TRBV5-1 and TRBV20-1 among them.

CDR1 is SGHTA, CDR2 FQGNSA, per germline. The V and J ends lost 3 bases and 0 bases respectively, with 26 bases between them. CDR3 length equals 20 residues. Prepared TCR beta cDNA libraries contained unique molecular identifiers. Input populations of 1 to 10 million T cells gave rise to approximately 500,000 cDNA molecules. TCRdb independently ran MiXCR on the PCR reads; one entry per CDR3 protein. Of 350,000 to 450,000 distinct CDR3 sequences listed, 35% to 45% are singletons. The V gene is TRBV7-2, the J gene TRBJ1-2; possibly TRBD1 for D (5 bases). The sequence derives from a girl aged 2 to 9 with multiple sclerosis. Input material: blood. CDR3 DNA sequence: TGTGCCAGCAGCTTTTCGTCAGGGTTCCCAACCCTCACAGCTAACTATGGCTACACCTTC. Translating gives CASSFSSGFPTLTANYGYTF.